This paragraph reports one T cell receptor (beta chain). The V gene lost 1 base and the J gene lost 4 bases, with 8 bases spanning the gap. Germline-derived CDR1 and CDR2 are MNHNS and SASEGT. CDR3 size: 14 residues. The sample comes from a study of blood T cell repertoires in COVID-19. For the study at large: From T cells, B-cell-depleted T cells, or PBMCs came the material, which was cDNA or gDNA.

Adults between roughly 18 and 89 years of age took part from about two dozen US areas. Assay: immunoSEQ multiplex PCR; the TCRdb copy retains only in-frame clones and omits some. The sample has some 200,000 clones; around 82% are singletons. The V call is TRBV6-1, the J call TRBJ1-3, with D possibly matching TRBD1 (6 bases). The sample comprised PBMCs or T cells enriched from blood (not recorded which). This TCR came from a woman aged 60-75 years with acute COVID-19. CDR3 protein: CASSEVDRGNTIYF. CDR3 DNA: TGTGCCAGCAGTGAAGTAGACAGGGGAAACACCATATATTTT.